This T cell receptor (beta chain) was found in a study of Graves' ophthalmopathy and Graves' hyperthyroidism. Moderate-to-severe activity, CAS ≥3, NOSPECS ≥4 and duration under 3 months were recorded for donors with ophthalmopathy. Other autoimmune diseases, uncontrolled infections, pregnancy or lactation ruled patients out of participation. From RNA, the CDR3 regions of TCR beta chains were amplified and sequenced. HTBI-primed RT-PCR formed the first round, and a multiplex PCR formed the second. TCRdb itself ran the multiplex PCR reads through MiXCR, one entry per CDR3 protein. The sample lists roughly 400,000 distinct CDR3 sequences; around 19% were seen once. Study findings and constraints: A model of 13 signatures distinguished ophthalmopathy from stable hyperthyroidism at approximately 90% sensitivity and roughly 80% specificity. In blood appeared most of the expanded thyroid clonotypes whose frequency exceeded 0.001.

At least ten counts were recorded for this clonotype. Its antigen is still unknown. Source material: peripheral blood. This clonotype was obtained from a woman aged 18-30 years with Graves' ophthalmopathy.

This CDR3 reads CASSLGGEGTEAFF. CDR3 in DNA: TGTGCCAGCAGTTTAGGGGGTGAGGGGACTGAAGCTTTCTTT. This chain uses TRBV27 with TRBJ1-1, with a weak D call TRBD1 (5 bases). This CDR3 has 14 amino acids. Trimming shortened V by 2 bases and J by 5 bases, and 12 bases separated the two germline ends. CDR1 and CDR2 from the germline V gene are MNHEY and SMNVEV (reference sequence).